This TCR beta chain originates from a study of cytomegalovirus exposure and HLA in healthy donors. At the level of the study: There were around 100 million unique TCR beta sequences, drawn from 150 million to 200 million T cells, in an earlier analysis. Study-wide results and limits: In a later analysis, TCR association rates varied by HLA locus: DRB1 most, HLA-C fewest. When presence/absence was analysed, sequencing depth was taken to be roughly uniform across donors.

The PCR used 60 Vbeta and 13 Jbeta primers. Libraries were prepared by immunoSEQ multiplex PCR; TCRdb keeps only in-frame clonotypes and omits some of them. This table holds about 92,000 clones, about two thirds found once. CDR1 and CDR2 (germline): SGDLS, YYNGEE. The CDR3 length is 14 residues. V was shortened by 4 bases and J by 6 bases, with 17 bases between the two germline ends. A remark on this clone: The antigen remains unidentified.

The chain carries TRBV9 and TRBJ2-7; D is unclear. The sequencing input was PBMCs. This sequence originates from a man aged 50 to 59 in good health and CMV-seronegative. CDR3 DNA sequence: TGTGCCAGCAGCCCTCCCGGGTCCCCCTTCGAGCAGTACTTC. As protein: CASSPPGSPFEQYF.